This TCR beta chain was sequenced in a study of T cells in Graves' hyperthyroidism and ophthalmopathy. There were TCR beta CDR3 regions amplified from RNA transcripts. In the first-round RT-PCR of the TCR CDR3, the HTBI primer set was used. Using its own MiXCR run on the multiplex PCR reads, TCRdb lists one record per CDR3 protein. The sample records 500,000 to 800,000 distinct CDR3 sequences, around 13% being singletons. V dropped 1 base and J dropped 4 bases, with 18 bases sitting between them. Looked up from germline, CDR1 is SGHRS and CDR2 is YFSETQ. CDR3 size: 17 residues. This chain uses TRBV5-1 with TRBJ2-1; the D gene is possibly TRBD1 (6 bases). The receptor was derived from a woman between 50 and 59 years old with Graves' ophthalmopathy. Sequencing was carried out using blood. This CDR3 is CASSLQGPPLAYNEQFF. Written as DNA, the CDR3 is TGCGCCAGCAGCTTGCAGGGGCCACCCCTGGCGTACAATGAGCAGTTCTTC.